The 10 T cell receptor beta chains below all came from one sample that was sequenced in a study of T cell responses to AZD1222 COVID-19 vaccine. The assay was immunoSEQ multiplex PCR, and TCRdb's table has in-frame clones only and misses some. The data show some 72,000 clones, about 92% seen once. Specimen: peripheral blood, collected on day 0 of MenACWY control vaccination. All receptors come from an adult in good health.

J is TRBJ1-3 and V is TRBV5-1; perhaps TRBD1 as D (6 bases). The CDR3 is 18 residues long. Germline assignment: CDR1 SGHRS and CDR2 YFSETQ. Trimming removed 2 bases at V and 1 base at J, with 19 bases between. This chain's CDR3 is CASSLQGDGGASGNTIYF. The CDR3 DNA sequence: TGCGCCAGCAGCTTACAGGGAGATGGAGGAGCGTCTGGAAACACCATATATTTT.

The V call is TRBV27, the J call TRBJ2-3; the D is unclear. Germline V gene sequence: CDR1 MNHEY, CDR2 SMNVEV (reference sequence). The CDR3 totals 16 residues. V was clipped by 5 bases and J by 0 bases, with 15 bases between them. The chain's CDR3 is CASSPRRPQSTDTQYF. DNA of the CDR3: TGTGCCAGCAGTCCACGCCGCCCCCAAAGCACAGATACGCAGTATTTT.

This chain joins TRBV5-5 and TRBJ1-2; D uncertain. Between the trimmed V and J ends, which lost 1 base and 8 bases, there was a span of 18 bases. This CDR3 region has 15 residues. The germline V gene has CDR1 SGHKS and CDR2 YYEKEE (reference sequence). The CDR3 DNA sequence: TGTGCCAGCAGCTTGCGCCCGACCGAGACCCTAGGCTACACCTTC. Its protein is CASSLRPTETLGYTF.

This chain joins TRBV6-2 or TRBV6-3 and TRBJ1-3, with D maybe TRBD1 (6 bases). CDR1 and CDR2 (germline): MNHEY, SVGEGT. The V and J ends lost 6 bases and 2 bases respectively, with 17 bases between them. This CDR3 contains 16 residues. The CDR3 loop is CASSPKGGSTGNTIYF. In DNA, the CDR3 is TGTGCCAGCAGCCCTAAGGGGGGTTCTACTGGAAACACCATATATTTT.

The chain combines TRBV6-1 with TRBJ2-2; maybe TRBD2 (6 bases). Deletions cut 2 bases from V and 0 bases from J, with 10 bases between. Germline V gives CDR1 MNHNS, CDR2 SASEGT. The CDR3 totals 16 residues. The CDR3 loop is CASSEMGGANTGELFF. CDR3 coding DNA: TGTGCCAGCAGTGAAATGGGGGGAGCGAACACCGGGGAGCTGTTTTTT.

The chain recombines TRBV12-5 with TRBJ2-1, with 11 bases that match TRBD2. V lost 1 base, J lost 9 bases, and 14 bases stayed unmatched. The germline V gene has CDR1 LGHNT and CDR2 FRNRAP. CDR3 length: 18 residues. This chain's CDR3 is CASGLGGSGRAKRGEQFF. CDR3 in DNA: TGTGCTAGTGGTTTGGGTGGTAGCGGGAGGGCAAAGAGGGGTGAGCAGTTCTTC. Full variable domain (outside the CDR3, taken from reference TRBV12-5 and TRBJ2-1): DARVTQTPRHKVTEMGQEVTMRCQPILGHNTVFWYRQTMMQGLELLAYFRNRAPLDDSGMPKDRFSAEMPDATLATLKIQPSEPRDSAVYFCASGLGGSGRAKRGEQFFGPGTRLTVL.

In DNA form, the CDR3 reads TGTGCCAGCAGGCTGACAGGGGCTGGAAACACCATATATTTT. Its protein is CASRLTGAGNTIYF. The chain links TRBV27 to TRBJ1-3, with TRBD1 matching over 8 bases. The V gene's germline CDR1 is MNHEY and CDR2 SMNVEV (reference sequence). The trim removed 6 bases at V and 2 bases at J, leaving 3 bases unmatched. This CDR3 has 14 amino acids.

J is TRBJ2-4 and V is TRBV3-1 (or the pseudogene TRBV3-2), with TRBD1 matching 7 bases. This CDR3 region has 13 residues. Germline assignment: CDR1 LGHDT and CDR2 YNNKEL (reference sequence). V trimming: 3 bases; J trimming: 12 bases; junction bases outside the gene matches: 8. CDR3 sequence (DNA): TGTGCCAGCAGCCACGGACAGGCAAATGGTCAGTACTTC. This translates into CASSHGQANGQYF.

The rearrangement joins TRBV28 to TRBJ2-1; possible D gene TRBD2, 6 bases. The CDR3 length is 14 residues. The germline gives CDR1 MDHEN, CDR2 SYDVKM. V lost 7 bases, J lost 4 bases, and 14 bases lay in between. The chain's CDR3 is CASTSGAGYNEQFF. CDR3 DNA sequence: TGTGCCAGCACCAGCGGTGCGGGATACAATGAGCAGTTCTTC.

The CDR3 region has the DNA TGTGCCATCAGTGGGACTAGCGGGGAGACAGATACGCAGTATTTT. Translating gives CAISGTSGETDTQYF. The chain uses TRBV10-3 and TRBJ2-3; 12 bases agree with TRBD2. J lost 3 bases, V lost 4 bases, and 2 bases had no gene match. CDR1 and CDR2 (germline): ENHRY, SYGVKD. The CDR3 runs 15 residues.